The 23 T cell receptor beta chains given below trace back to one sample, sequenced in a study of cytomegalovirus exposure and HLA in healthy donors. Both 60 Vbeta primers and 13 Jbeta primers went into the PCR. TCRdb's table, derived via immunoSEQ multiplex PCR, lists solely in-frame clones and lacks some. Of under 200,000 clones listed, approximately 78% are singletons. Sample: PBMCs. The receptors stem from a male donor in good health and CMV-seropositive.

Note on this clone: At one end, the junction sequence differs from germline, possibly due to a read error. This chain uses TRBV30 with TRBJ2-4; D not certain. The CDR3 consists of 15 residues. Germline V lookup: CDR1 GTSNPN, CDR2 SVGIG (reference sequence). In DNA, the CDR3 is TGTGCCTGGAGTGTTGGCGTTCCCGCCAAAAACAGTCAGTACTTC. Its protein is CAWSVGVPAKNSQYF.

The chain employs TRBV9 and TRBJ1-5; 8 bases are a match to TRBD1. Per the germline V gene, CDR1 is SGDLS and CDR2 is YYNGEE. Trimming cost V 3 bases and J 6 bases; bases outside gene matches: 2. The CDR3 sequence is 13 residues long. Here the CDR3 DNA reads TGTGCCAGCAGCGGACAGGGGTCTCAGCCCCAGCATTTT. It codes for CASSGQGSQPQHF.

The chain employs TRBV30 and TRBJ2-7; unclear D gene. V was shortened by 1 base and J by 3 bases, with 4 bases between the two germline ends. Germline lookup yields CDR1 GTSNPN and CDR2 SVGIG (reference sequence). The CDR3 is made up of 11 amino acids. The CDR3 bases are TGTGCCTGGAGTGACAGCTACGAGCAGTACTTC. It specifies CAWSDSYEQYF.

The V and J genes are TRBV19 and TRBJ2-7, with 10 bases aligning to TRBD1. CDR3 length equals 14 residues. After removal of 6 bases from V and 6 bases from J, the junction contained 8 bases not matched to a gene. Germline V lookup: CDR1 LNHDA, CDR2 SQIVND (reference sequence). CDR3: CASSRQGARTEQYF. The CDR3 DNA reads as TGTGCCAGTAGCAGACAGGGGGCGCGGACCGAGCAGTACTTC.

The CDR3 spells CASKVSGTYNEQFF. For the CDR3, the DNA is TGTGCCAGTAAGGTGAGCGGGACCTACAATGAGCAGTTCTTC. The chain recombines TRBV19 with TRBJ2-1; 7 bases fit TRBD2. CDR3 size: 14 residues. V shed 7 bases and J 2 bases; nucleotides not matched to a gene: 5. Germline-derived CDR1 and CDR2 are LNHDA and SQIVND (reference sequence).

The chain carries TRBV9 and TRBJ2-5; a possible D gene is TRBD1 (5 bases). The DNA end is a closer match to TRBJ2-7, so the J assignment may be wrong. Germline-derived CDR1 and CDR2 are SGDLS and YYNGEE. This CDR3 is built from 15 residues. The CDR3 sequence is CASSVGAGYPYEQYF. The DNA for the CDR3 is TGTGCCAGCAGCGTAGGTGCAGGGTACCCCTACGAGCAGTACTTC.

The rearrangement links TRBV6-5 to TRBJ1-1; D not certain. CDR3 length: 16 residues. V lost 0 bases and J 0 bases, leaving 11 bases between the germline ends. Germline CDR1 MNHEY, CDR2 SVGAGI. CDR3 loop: CASSYSGSRLNTEAFF. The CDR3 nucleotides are TGTGCCAGCAGTTACTCGGGGAGCAGGTTGAACACTGAAGCTTTCTTT.

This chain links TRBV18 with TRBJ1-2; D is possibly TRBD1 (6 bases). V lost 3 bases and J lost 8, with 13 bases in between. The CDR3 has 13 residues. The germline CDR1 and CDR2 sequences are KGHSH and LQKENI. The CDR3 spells CASSPVGAKGYTF. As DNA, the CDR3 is TGTGCCAGCTCACCGGTGGGGGCGAAGGGCTACACCTTC.

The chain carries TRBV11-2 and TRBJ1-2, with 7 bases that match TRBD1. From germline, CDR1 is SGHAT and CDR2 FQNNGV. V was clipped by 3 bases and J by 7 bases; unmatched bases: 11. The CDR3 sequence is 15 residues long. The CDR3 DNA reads TGTGCCAGCAGCTTCTTTGAGACAGGGCGCAGTGGCTACACCTTC. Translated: CASSFFETGRSGYTF.

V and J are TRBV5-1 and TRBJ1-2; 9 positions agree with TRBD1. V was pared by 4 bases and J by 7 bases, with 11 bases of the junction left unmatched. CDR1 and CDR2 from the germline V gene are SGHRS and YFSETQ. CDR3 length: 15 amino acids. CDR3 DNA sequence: TGCGCCAGCAGCCAACCGGGACAGGGTCTTCTTGGCTACACCTTC. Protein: CASSQPGQGLLGYTF.

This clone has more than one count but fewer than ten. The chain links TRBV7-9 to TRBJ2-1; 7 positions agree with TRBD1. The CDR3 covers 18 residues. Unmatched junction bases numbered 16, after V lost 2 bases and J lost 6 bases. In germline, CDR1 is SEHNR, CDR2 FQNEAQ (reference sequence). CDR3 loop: CASSLRPLTGPFGNEQFF. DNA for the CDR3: TGTGCCAGCAGCTTAAGACCTTTGACAGGGCCATTTGGCAATGAGCAGTTCTTC.

CDR3 loop: CASIPGTSLYNEQFF. The CDR3 DNA follows: TGTGCCAGCATCCCCGGGACTAGCCTATACAATGAGCAGTTCTTC. The genes are TRBV28 and TRBJ2-1; TRBD2 aligns across 9 bases. Germline V gene lookup returns CDR1 MDHEN and CDR2 SYDVKM. This CDR3 is 15 amino acids long. Trimming at V came to 7 bases and at J to 4 bases, leaving 8 bases not matched to a gene.

CDR3 sequence (DNA): TGCGCCAGCAGCTTTGACAGCGGGGAGCTGTTTTTT. It specifies CASSFDSGELFF. The chain joins TRBV5-1 to TRBJ2-2; the D gene is possibly TRBD1 (5 bases). The length of the CDR3 is 12 residues. Germline V gene data show CDR1 as SGHRS and CDR2 as YFSETQ. V dropped 2 bases and J dropped 7 bases, with 6 bases sitting between them.

The CDR3: CASSLVIAGGVGYEQYF. The CDR3, as DNA: TGTGCCAGCAGTTTAGTAATAGCGGGAGGGGTTGGGTACGAGCAGTACTTC. This chain links TRBV27 with TRBJ2-7, with 11 bases lining up with TRBD2. The CDR3 runs 17 residues. CDR1 is MNHEY and CDR2 is SMNVEV in the germline V gene (reference sequence). The junction had 10 bases not matched to a gene; V was cut back by 2 bases and J by 4 bases.

The CDR3, as DNA: TGTGCCAGCAGTTTAGAGATGAGAACTGGAAACACCATATATTTT. It encodes CASSLEMRTGNTIYF. The chain carries TRBV27 and TRBJ1-3; no definite D call. Germline V gene sequence: CDR1 MNHEY, CDR2 SMNVEV (reference sequence). The CDR3 totals 15 residues. V lost 2 bases and J 2 bases, leaving 10 bases between the germline ends.

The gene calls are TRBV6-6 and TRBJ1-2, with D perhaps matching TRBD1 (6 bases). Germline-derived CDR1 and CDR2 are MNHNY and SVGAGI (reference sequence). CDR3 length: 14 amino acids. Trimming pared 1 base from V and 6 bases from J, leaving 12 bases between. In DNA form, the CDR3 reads TGTGCCAGCAGTTACTGGGCAGGGGATGATGGCTACACCTTC. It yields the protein CASSYWAGDDGYTF.

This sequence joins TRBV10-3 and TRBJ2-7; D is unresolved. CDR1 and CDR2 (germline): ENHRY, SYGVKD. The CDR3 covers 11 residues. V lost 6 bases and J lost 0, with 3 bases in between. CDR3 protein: CAIRSSYEQYF. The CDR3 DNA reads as TGTGCCATCAGGAGCTCCTACGAGCAGTACTTC.

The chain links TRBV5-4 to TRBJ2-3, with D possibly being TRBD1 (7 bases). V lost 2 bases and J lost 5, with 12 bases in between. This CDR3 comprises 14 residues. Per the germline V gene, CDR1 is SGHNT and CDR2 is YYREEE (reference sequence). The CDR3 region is CASSLGRGEDTQYF. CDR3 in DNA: TGTGCCAGCAGCTTAGGCAGGGGGGAAGATACGCAGTATTTT.

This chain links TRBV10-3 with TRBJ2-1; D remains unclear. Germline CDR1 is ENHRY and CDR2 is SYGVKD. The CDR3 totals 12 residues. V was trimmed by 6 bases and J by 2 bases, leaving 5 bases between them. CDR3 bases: TGTGCCATCAGATCTACCTACAATGAGCAGTTCTTC. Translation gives CAIRSTYNEQFF.

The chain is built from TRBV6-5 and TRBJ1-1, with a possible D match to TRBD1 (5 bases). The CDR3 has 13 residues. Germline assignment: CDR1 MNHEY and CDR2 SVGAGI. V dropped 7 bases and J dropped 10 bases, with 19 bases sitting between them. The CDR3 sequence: CASTNHGARGAFF. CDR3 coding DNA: TGTGCCAGCACCAATCATGGGGCCCGCGGAGCTTTCTTT.

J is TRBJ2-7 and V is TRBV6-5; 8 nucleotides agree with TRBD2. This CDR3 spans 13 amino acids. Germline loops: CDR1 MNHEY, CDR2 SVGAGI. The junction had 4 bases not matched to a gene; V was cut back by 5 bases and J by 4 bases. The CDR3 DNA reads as TGTGCCAGCAGTGGCGGGGGGTTTTACGAGCAGTACTTC. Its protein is CASSGGGFYEQYF.

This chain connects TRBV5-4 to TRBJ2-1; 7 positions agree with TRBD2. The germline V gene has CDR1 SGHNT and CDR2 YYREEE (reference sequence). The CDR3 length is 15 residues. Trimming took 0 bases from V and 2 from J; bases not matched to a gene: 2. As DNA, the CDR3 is TGTGCCAGCAGCTTGGGGGGGGGAACCTACAATGAGCAGTTCTTC. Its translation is CASSLGGGTYNEQFF.

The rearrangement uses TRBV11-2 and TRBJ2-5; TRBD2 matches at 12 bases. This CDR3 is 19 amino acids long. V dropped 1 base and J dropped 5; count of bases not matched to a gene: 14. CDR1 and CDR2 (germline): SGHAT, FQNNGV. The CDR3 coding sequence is TGTGCCAGCAGCTTAGGGGTGGGGCTAGCGGGAGGGCCGGGGGAGACCCAGTACTTC. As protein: CASSLGVGLAGGPGETQYF.